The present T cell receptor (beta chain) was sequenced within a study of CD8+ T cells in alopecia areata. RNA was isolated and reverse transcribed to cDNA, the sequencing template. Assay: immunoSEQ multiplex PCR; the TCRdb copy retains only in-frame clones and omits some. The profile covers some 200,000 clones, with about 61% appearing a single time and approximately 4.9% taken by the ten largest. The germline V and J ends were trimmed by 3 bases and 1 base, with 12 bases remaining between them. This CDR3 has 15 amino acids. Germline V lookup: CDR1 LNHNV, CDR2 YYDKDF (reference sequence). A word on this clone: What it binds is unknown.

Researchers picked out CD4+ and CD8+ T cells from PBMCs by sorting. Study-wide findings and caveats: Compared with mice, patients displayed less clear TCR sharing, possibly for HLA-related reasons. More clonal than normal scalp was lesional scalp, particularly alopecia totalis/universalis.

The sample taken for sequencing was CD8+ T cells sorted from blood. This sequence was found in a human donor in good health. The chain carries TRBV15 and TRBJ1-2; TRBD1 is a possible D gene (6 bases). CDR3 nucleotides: TGTGCCACCAGCAGGGAACAGGGTCTTAACTATGGCTACACCTTC. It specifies CATSREQGLNYGYTF.